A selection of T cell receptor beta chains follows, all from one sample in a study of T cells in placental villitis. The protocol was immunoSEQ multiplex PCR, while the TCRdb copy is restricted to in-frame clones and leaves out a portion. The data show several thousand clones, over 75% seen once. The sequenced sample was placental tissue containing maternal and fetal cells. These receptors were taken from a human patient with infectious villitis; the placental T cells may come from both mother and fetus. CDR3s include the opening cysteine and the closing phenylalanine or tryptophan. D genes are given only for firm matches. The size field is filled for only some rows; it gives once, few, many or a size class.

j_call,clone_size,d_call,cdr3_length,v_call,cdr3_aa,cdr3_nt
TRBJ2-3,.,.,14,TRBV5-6,CASSFETEVYTQYF,TGTGCCAGCAGCTTTGAGACAGAGGTTTATACGCAGTATTTT
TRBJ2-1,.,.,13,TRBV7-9,CASSLLRLSEQFF,TGTGCCAGCAGCTTACTTAGGTTGAGTGAGCAGTTCTTC
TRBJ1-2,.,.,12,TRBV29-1,CSVEETVYGYTF,TGCAGCGTTGAAGAGACCGTTTATGGCTACACCTTC
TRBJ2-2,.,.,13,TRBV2,CASSEQNTGELFF,TGTGCCAGCAGTGAACAGAACACCGGGGAGCTGTTTTTT
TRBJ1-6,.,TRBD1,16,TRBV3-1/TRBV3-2,CASSQTGGTGISPLHF,TGTGCCAGCAGCCAGACCGGGGGGACAGGGATATCACCCCTCCACTTT
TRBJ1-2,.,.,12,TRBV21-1,CASSKGGYGYTF,TGTGCCAGCAGCAAAGGGGGCTATGGCTACACCTTC
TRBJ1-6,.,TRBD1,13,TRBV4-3,CASSHRTGRPLHF,TGCGCCAGCAGCCATCGGACAGGGCGGCCCCTCCACTTT
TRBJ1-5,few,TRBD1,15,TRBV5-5,CASSLQGVDNQPQHF,TGTGCCAGCAGCTTACAGGGGGTAGACAATCAGCCCCAGCATTTT
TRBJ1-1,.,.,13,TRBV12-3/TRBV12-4,CASSLRENTEAFF,TGTGCCAGCAGTTTGAGGGAGAACACTGAAGCTTTCTTT
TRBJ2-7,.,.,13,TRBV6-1,CASSELWGREEYF,TGTGCCAGCAGTGAACTTTGGGGACGAGAGGAGTACTTC
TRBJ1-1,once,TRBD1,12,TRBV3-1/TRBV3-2,CASSHSRGRAFF,TGTGCCAGCAGCCATTCCAGGGGGAGGGCTTTCTTT
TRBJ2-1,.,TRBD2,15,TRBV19,CASSLALAAYNEQFF,TGTGCCAGTAGTTTAGCCCTAGCGGCTTACAATGAGCAGTTCTTC
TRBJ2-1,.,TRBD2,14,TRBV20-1,CSASLGGGGNEQFF,TGCAGTGCTAGTTTGGGCGGGGGGGGCAATGAGCAGTTCTTC
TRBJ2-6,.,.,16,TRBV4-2,CASSQDSSSGANVLTF,TGTGCCAGCAGCCAAGATTCGAGCTCTGGGGCCAACGTCCTGACTTTC
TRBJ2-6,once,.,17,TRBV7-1,CASSNELGQSRANVLTF,TGTGCCAGCAGCAACGAATTAGGACAAAGTCGGGCCAACGTCCTGACTTTC
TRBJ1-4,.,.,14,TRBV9,CASSVGQGGEKLFF,TGTGCCAGCAGCGTAGGTCAGGGTGGTGAAAAACTGTTTTTT
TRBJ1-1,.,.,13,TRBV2,CASGIQMNTEAFF,TGTGCCAGCGGAATCCAGATGAACACTGAAGCTTTCTTT
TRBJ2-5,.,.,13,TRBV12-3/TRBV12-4,CASSPDYQETQYF,TGTGCCAGCAGCCCTGACTACCAAGAGACCCAGTACTTC
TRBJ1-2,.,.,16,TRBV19,CASTGFGQGSLDGYTF,TGTGCCAGTACCGGCTTTGGGCAGGGAAGTTTGGATGGCTACACCTTC
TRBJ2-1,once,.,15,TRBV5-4,CASSPDPQRQNEQFF,TGTGCCAGCAGCCCGGACCCTCAAAGACAAAATGAGCAGTTCTTC
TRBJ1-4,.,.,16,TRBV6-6,CASSPPGSARREKLFF,TGTGCCAGCAGTCCGCCAGGGTCGGCACGGCGGGAAAAACTGTTTTTT
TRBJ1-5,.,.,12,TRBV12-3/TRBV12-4,CASSSVNQPQHF,TGTGCCAGCAGCTCAGTCAATCAGCCCCAGCATTTT